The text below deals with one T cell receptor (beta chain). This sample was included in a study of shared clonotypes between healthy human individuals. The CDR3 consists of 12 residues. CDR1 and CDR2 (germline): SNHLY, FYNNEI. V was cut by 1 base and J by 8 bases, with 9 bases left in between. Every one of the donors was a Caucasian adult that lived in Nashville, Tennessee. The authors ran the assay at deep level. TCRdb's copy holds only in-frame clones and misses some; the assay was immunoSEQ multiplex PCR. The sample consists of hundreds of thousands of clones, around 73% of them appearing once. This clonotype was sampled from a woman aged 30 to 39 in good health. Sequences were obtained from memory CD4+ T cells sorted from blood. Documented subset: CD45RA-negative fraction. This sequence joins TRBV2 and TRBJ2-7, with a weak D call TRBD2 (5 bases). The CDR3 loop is CASSEGGSKQYF. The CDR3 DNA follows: TGTGCCAGCAGTGAAGGAGGGTCGAAGCAGTACTTC.